This T cell receptor beta chain was obtained from a study of beta chain features in type 1 diabetes. As concerns this clone: Its antigen is currently unknown.

TCRB transcripts that were expressed got sequenced, as all of the isolated RNA had been reverse transcribed. About 3.57 million reads were obtained on average from naive, central memory and regulatory T cell samples. The assay was immunoSEQ multiplex PCR, and TCRdb's table has in-frame clones only and misses some. Among 150,000 or so clones, 9.2% were seen once, and the ten largest hold roughly 0.74%. Study-level findings and limits: Type 1 diabetes patients showed a moderate but significant shortening of TCRB CDR3s in all four CD4+ subsets. The question of HLA type influencing TCRB rearrangement was one that remained unresolved here. Sequencing used cDNA, and cells with high TCR expression could therefore be over-represented.

The specimen was central memory CD4+ T cells from blood. The TCR was taken from a man aged 18 to 30 in good health.

CDR3 loop: CASSLKGDSSYEQYF. Written as DNA, the CDR3 is TGTGCCAGCAGCTTAAAGGGGGACAGCAGCTACGAGCAGTACTTC. The chain recombines TRBV7-2 with TRBJ2-7, with 7 bases fitting TRBD1. Looked up from germline, CDR1 is SGHTA and CDR2 is FQGNSA. V shed 2 bases and J 3 bases; nucleotides not matched to a gene: 7. The CDR3 sequence is 15 residues long.